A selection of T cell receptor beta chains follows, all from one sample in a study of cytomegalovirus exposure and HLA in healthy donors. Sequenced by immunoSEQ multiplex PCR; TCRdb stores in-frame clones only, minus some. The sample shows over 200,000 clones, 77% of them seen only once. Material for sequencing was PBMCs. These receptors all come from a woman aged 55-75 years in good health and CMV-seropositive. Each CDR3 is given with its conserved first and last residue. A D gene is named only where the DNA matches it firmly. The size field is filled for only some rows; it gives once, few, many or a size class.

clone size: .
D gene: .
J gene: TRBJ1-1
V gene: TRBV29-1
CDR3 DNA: TGCAGCGTTGACAGGGGAGCGACTGAAGCTTTCTTT
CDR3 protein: CSVDRGATEAFF

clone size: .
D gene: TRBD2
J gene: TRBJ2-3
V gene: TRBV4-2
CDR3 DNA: TGTGCCAGCAGCCAAAGGACTAGCGGTGGGGATACGCAGTATTTT
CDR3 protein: CASSQRTSGGDTQYF

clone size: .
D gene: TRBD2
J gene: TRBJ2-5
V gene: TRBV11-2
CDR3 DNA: TGTGCCAGCAGCTGGAGGACTAGTAGAGAGACCCAGTACTTC
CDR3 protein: CASSWRTSRETQYF

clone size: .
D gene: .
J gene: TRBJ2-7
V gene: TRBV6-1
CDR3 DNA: TGTGCCAGCAGTGGCGACTATTCCTACGAGCAGTACTTC
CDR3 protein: CASSGDYSYEQYF

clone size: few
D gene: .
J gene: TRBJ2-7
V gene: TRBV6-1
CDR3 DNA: TGTGCCAGCAGTGATTCCGGGGTTTCCTACGAGCAGTACTTC
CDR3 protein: CASSDSGVSYEQYF

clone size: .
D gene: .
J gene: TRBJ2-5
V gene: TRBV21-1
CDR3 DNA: TGTGCCAGCAGTAGTGGGTTCAGCGGAGTTCAAGAGACCCAGTACTTC
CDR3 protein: CASSSGFSGVQETQYF

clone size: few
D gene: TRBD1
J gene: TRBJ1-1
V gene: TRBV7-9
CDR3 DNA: TGTGCCAGCAGCATACTCCGGACAGGGAACACTGAAGCTTTCTTT
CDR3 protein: CASSILRTGNTEAFF

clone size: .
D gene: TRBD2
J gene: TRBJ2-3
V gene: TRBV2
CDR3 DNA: TGTGCCAGCAGTGGAGGACTAGCGGGAGCAGATACGCAGTATTTT
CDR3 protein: CASSGGLAGADTQYF

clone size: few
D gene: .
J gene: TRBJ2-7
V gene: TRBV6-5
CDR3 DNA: TGTGCCAGCAGTTCCCACGCAGGGAAGACCTACGAGCAGTACTTC
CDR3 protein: CASSSHAGKTYEQYF

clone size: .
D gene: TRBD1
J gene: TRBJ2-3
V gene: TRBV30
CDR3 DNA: TGTGCCTGCAGAAGTACAGGGGCTCCCACAGATACGCAGTATTTT
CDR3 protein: CACRSTGAPTDTQYF

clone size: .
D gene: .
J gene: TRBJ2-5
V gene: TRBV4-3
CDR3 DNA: TGCGCCAGCAGCCAAGAGAGGCTAGCTGGCGAGACCCAGTACTTC
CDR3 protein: CASSQERLAGETQYF